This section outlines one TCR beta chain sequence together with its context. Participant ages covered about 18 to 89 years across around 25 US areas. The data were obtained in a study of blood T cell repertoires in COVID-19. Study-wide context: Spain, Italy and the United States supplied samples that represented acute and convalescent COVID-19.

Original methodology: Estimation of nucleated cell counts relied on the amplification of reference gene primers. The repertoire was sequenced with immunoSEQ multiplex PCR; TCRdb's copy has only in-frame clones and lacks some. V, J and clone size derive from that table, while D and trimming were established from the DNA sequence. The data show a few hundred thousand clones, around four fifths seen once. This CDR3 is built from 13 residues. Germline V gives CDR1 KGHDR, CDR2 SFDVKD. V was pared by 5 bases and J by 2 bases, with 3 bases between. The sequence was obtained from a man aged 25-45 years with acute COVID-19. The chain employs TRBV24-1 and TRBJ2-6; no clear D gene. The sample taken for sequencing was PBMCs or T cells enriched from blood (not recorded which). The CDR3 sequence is CATSVAGANVLTF. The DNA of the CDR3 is TGTGCCACCAGTGTAGCTGGGGCCAACGTCCTGACTTTC.